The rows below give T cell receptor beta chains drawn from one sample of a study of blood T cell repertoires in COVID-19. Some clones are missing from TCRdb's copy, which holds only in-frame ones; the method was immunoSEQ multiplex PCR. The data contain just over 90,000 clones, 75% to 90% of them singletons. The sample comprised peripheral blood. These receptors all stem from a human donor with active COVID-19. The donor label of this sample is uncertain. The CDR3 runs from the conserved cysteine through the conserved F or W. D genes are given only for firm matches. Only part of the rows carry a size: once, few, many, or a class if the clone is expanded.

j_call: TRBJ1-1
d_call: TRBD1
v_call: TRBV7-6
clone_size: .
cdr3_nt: TGTGCCAGCAGCCTCAGACAGGGAATAATGAACACTGAAGCTTTCTTT
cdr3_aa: CASSLRQGIMNTEAFF

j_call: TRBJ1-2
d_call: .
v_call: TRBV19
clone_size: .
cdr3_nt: TGTGCCAGTAGTATACCGGGTCGGTGGACCTTC
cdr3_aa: CASSIPGRWTF

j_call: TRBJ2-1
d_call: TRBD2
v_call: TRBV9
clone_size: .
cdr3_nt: TGTGCCAGCAGCGTAGTTGAGTCCGGGGGGGAGCAGTTCTTC
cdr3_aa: CASSVVESGGEQFF

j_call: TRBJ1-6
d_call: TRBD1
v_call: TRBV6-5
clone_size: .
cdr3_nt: TGTGCCAGCAGCCGGGACAGGGGACTGAATTCACCCCTCCACTTT
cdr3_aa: CASSRDRGLNSPLHF

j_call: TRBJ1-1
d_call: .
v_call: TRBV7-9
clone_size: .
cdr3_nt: TGTGCCAGCAGCTTAGGGTGGCAGGAAAAAGCTTTCTTT
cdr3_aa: CASSLGWQEKAFF

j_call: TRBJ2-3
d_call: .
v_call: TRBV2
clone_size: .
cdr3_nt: TGTGCCAGCAACCGACTAGTTGGCACAGATACGCAGTATTTT
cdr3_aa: CASNRLVGTDTQYF

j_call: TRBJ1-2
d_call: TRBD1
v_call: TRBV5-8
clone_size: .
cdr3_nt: TGTGCCAGCAGCGGCTGGACAGGGGGCTACTATGGCTACACCTTC
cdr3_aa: CASSGWTGGYYGYTF

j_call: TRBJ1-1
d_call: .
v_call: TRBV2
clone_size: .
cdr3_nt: TGTGCCAGCAGTGATAGGAAAGGATCTCATCGAGGCACTGAAGCTTTCTTT
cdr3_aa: CASSDRKGSHRGTEAFF

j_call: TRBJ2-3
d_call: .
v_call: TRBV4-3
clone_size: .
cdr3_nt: TGCGCCAGCAGCCAAGAGTCCAGCGGCCTAAGCACAGATACGCAGTATTTT
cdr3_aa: CASSQESSGLSTDTQYF

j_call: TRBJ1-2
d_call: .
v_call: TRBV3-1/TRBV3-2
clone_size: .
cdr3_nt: TGTGCCAGCAGCCAGACTCTTTCTTATGGCTACACCTTC
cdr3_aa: CASSQTLSYGYTF

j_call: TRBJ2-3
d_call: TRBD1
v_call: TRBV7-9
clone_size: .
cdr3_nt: TGTGCCAGCAGCCCCTCGATGGACAGGGGAACCACAGATACGCAGTATTTT
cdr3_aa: CASSPSMDRGTTDTQYF

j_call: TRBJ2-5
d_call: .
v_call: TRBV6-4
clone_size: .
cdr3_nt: TGTGCCAGCAGTGACTCGTACGGAGTGGAGGTCAGGCTAGTTGGTCGGAAGACCCAGTACTTC
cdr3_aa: CASSDSYGVEVRLVGRKTQYF

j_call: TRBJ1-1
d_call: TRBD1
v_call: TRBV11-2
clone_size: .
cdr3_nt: TGTGCCAGCAGCGCGACCGGGACAGGGAACACTGAAGCTTTCTTT
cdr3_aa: CASSATGTGNTEAFF

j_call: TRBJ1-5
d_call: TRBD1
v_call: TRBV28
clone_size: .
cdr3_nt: TGTGCCAGCATTAACAGGGGAAATAGCAATCAGCCCCAGCATTTT
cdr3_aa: CASINRGNSNQPQHF

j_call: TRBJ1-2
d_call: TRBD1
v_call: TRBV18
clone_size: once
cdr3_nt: TGTGCCAGCTCCCGGACAGGGAACTATGGCTACACCTTC
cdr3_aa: CASSRTGNYGYTF

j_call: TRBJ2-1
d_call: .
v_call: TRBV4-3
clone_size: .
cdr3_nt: TGCGCCAGCAGCCAAGATACGAGGCGGGACCAGCAGTTCTTC
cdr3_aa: CASSQDTRRDQQFF

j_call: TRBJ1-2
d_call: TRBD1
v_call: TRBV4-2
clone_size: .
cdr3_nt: TGTGCCAGCAGCCAACCGGGATCGGACAGGGGGGGTGGCTACACCTTC
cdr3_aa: CASSQPGSDRGGGYTF

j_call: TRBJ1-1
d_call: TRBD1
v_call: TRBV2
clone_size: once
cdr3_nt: TGTGCCAGCAGAAACCGGGACAGTACCGGCACTGAAGCTTTCTTT
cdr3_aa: CASRNRDSTGTEAFF

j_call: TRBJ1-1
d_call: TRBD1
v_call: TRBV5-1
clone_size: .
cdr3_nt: TGCGCCAGCAGCCCAGGGACAGCGAACACTGAAGCTTTCTTT
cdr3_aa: CASSPGTANTEAFF

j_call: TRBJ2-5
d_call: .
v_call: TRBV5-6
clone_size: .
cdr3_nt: TGTGCCAGCAGTCCGGGGGTAAGGGAAGAGACCCAGTACTTC
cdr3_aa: CASSPGVREETQYF

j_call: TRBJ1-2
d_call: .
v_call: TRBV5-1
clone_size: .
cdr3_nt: TGCGCCAGCAGCTTCGGGTCCTCGGGAGGAGGCTACACCTTC
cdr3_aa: CASSFGSSGGGYTF

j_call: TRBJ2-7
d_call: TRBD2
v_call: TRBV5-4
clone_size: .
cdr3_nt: TGTGCCAGCAGCTTACCAGCGGGGGCGGAGGAGCAGTACTTC
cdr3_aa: CASSLPAGAEEQYF

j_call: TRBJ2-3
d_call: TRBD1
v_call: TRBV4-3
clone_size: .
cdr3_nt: TGCGCCAGCAGCCAAAGTCCGGGACAGGGTACAGATACGCAGTATTTT
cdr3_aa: CASSQSPGQGTDTQYF

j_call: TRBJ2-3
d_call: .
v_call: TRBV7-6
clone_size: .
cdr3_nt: TGTGCCAGCAGCTTACACTCTCTCACAGATACGCAGTATTTT
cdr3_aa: CASSLHSLTDTQYF

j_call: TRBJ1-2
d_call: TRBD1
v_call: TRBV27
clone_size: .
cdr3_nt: TGTGCCAGCAGACCAAGGTCCGGGACAGTTGGGTTC
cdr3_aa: CASRPRSGTVGF